This T cell receptor beta chain was observed in a study of T cell responses to AZD1222 COVID-19 vaccine (dated by TCRdb to about 2021). The study in broad terms: AZD1222 recipients with second doses at about 4 weeks or about 12 weeks were pooled, because spike-specific TCR depth and breadth did not differ between schedules. TCR sequencing was performed for more than 230 trial participants, of whom roughly 200 were given two doses of AZD1222 and roughly 25 were given two doses of MenACWY control vaccine. Trial participants were enrolled by age into subgroups of 18-55, 56-69 and 70-plus years, and around 140, 26 and 57 TCR-sequenced participants, respectively, were included in these subgroups.

The sample's time point label is to be understood as: baseline before first vaccination. The vaccinee samples were drawn from two UK trials, COV001 and COV002, one of which was a single-blind randomized controlled phase 2/3 trial testing AZD1222 (ChAdOx1 nCoV-19) in healthy adults. For TCRbeta chain sequencing, PBMC samples were collected from trial participants at day 0 and at day 28 after the second dose. Including cysteine and phenylalanine, the CDR3 has 15 amino acids. Only the CDR3 DNA is retained, 45 bases long and in frame from the first base. CDR1 is given as SGHTA and CDR2 as FQGNSA, both from the germline V gene. Trimming removed 1 base from V and 4 bases from J; the gene matches leave 4 bases unexplained. About this clone itself: Its antigen specificity is not known. Base qualities are not recorded, but no much larger clone differs from it by a single base.

The CDR3 regions of human TCRbeta chains were analyzed by immunosequencing. As for the authors' bioinformatics: Repertoire TCRs were matched against a reference library of SARS-CoV-2-specific TCRs generated with the MIRA antigen-specificity platform. Breadth meant the fraction of unique TCRs that were SARS-CoV-2-associated, whereas depth meant the fraction of total T cells that were SARS-CoV-2-associated. Using the MIRA data, every spike-specific TCR was mapped to the spike region that the TCR reacted to and assigned to either a CD4 or a CD8 class. Log10-transformed breadth and depth values were compared by one-way ANOVA with Sidak's multiple comparisons tests. The clones in this table, taken by TCRdb from immuneACCESS, are in-frame only. Not every clone is retained; where verified, under half of the shortfall comes from an unresolved V gene, and the cause of the rest is unknown. Clonal size and the V and J genes are those of that table, whereas D and trimming came from the DNA. For this sample the table gives 100,000 to 150,000 clones, of which 88% were detected only once. Clones ranked in the top ten supply about 5% of the sample.

The paper's findings and limits, for the study overall: In the small 56-69-year group, the increase in depth fell short of significance, most likely because of low power. Epitopes outside the regions mutated in the B.1.351 and B.1.1.7 variants were reportedly recognized by nearly half of the unique spike-specific TCRs. Participants were mostly white British and included more females than males, and it was suggested by the authors that clonal diversity may have been underestimated. The vaccine-associated CD4 TCRs covered the entire spike protein, and the dominant responses fell in regions 160-218 and 743-854. Only five or six AZD1222 recipients were SARS-CoV-2 seropositive at baseline, limiting conclusions about previously exposed vaccinees. No day 14 peak-response samples were available, so repertoires were characterized only after the peak T cell response. Spike-specific TCR breadth and depth rose significantly after two AZD1222 doses compared with day 0 and with MenACWY recipients.

Rearrangement joined TRBV7-2 to TRBJ1-3, and 7 bases in between align with TRBD1. Sequences were derived from peripheral blood, sampled on day 0 of AZD1222 vaccination. The sequence was collected from an adult in good health. The bases are TGTGCCAGCAGCTTAGACGCGACAGGGGGAAACACCATATATTTT. Its protein is CASSLDATGGNTIYF.